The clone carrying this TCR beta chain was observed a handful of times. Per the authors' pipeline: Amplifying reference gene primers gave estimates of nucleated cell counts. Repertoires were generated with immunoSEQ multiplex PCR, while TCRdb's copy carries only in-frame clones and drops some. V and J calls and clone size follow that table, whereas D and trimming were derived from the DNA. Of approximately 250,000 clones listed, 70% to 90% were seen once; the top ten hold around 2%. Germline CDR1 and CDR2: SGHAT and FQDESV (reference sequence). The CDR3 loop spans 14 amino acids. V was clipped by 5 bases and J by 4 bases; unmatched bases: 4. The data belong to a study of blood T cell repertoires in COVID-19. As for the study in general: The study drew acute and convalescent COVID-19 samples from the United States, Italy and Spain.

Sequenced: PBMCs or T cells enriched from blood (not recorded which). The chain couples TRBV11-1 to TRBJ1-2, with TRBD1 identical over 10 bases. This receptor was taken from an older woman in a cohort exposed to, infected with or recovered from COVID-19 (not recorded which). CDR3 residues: CASSRGTGAYGYTF. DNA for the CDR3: TGTGCCAGCAGCAGGGGGACAGGGGCCTATGGCTACACCTTC. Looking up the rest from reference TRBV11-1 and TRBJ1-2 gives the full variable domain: EAEVAQSPRYKITEKSQAVAFWCDPISGHATLYWYRQILGQGPELLVQFQDESVVDDSQLPKDRFSAERLKGVDSTLKIQPAELGDSAMYLCASSRGTGAYGYTFGSGTRLTVV.